A single sample is the source of the 27 T cell receptor beta chains below, sequenced in a study of blood T cells in healthy people across ages. Primers used in a second PCR of roughly 7 to 12 cycles were a sample-barcoded 5' primer and a J-beta primer mix. TCRdb reprocessed the 5' RACE reads with MiXCR, giving one entry per CDR3 protein. The table lists around 900,000 distinct CDR3 sequences, around 28% of them singletons. The sequenced material came from blood. The receptors shown here come from a woman aged 80 or over in good health.

This clonotype was counted many times. The gene calls are TRBV10-3 and TRBJ2-4; TRBD1 matches at 7 bases. The CDR3 loop spans 16 amino acids. The junction had 4 bases not matched to a gene; V was cut back by 2 bases and J by 0 bases. CDR1 and CDR2 from the germline V gene are ENHRY and SYGVKD. In nucleotides, the CDR3 is TGTGCCATCAGTGAGAACAGGGGAATAGCCAAAAACATTCAGTACTTC. The encoded protein is CAISENRGIAKNIQYF.

For this clonotype: A much larger clone sits a single nucleotide away, making a read error possible. Lacking the conserved final phenylalanine or tryptophan, this CDR3 likely reflects a read error. The V call is TRBV24-1, the J call TRBJ2-5; D is unresolved. The germline gives CDR1 KGHDR, CDR2 SFDVKD. The CDR3 loop spans 12 amino acids. Trimming cost V 4 bases and J 11 bases, with 13 bases left between them. This CDR3 reads CATSETGRMQYV. The CDR3, as DNA: TGTGCCACCAGTGAGACTGGACGGATGCAGTACGTC.

Concerning this clonotype itself: Possible read error: a much larger clone is one base away. The genes are TRBV28 and TRBJ2-1, with TRBD1 matching 7 bases. The germline V gene encodes CDR1 MDHEN and CDR2 SYDVKM. This CDR3 has 15 amino acids. V was clipped by 6 bases and J by 13 bases; unmatched bases: 18. CDR3 in amino acids: CASRATGHFQETQFF. The DNA of the CDR3 is TGTGCCAGCAGAGCGACAGGGCACTTCCAAGAGACCCAGTTCTTC.

At least ten counts were recorded for this clonotype. V is TRBV29-1 and J is TRBJ2-7, with 9 bases that match TRBD2. The CDR3 sequence is 19 residues long. V lost 2 bases and J lost 1; bases outside the gene matches: 18. Germline CDR1 SQVTM, CDR2 ANQGSEA. The CDR3 region has the DNA TGCAGCGTTGAACCAAAGGGGGCGGGGGGGAGCCCCTCTTCCTACGAGCAGTACTTC. Protein product: CSVEPKGAGGSPSSYEQYF.

The V and J genes are TRBV28 and TRBJ1-2; TRBD1 aligns across 7 bases. Per the germline V gene, CDR1 is MDHEN and CDR2 is SYDVKM. There are 14 residues in the CDR3. V lost 8 bases to trimming and J lost 7 bases; unmatched junction nucleotides: 13. The DNA for the CDR3 is TGTGCCAGCCTCCTCCGACAGGGATCAGGTGGCTACACCTTC. It is translated as CASLLRQGSGGYTF.

A remark on this clonotype: A much larger clone lies one base from this, so it may be a read error. This chain links TRBV9 with TRBJ2-3, with a possible D match to TRBD2 (6 bases). From germline, CDR1 is SGDLS and CDR2 YYNGEE. CDR3 length equals 14 residues. The germline V and J ends were trimmed by 4 bases and 4 bases, with 13 bases remaining between them. The DNA of the CDR3 is TGTGCCAGCAGCCCGGACGGCGGGGCAGATACGCAGTATTTT. Translated, it gives CASSPDGGADTQYF.

This clonotype was counted a few times. The rearrangement uses TRBV5-1 and TRBJ1-1, with no clear D. The CDR3 runs 13 residues. CDR1 and CDR2 from the germline V gene are SGHRS and YFSETQ. V was pared by 2 bases and J by 4 bases, with 9 bases between. The CDR3 coding sequence is TGCGCCAGCAGCTTTGAAGAGGGCACTGAAGCTTTCTTT. This encodes CASSFEEGTEAFF. The whole variable domain, remainder taken from reference TRBV5-1 and TRBJ1-1, is KAGVTQTPRYLIKTRGQQVTLSCSPISGHRSVSWYQQTPGQGLQFLFEYFSETQRNKGNFPGRFSGRQFSNSRSEMNVSTLELGDSALYLCASSFEEGTEAFFGQGTRLTVV.

About this clonotype itself: It may be a read error: a sequence one base away is much more abundant. The chain couples TRBV20-1 to TRBJ1-2; 7 nucleotides line up with TRBD1. Germline V lookup: CDR1 DFQATT, CDR2 SNEGSKA (reference sequence). This CDR3 region has 13 residues. The DNA for the CDR3 is TGCAGTGCTAGAGTGACAGGGTACTATAGCTACACCTTC. Translated, it gives CSARVTGYYSYTF.

As to this clonotype: A much bigger clone sits one base away, suggesting this may be a read error. J is TRBJ2-5 and V is TRBV20-1; the D gene is possibly TRBD2 (5 bases). CDR1 and CDR2 (germline): DFQATT, SNEGSKA (reference sequence). The CDR3 spans 15 residues. The ends were cut back, 3 bases at V and 5 bases at J, with 19 bases in the middle. CDR3 DNA: TGCAGTGCTAGGATTAGCGAAGCCTTAGGGGAGACCCAGTACTTC. Protein product: CSARISEALGETQYF.

The sample holds many counts of this clonotype. This chain joins TRBV7-2 and TRBJ2-1; TRBD2 is a possible D gene (5 bases). This CDR3 is 13 amino acids long. Germline CDR1 and CDR2: SGHTA and FQGNSA. V gave up 4 bases and J gave up 8 bases, with 12 bases separating them. The CDR3 DNA reads TGTGCCAGCAGCTCCCTAGCTATCGATGAGCAGTTCTTC. Protein sequence: CASSSLAIDEQFF.

Worth noting for this clonotype: This sequence may be a read error, since a much larger clone differs from it by one base. The chain couples TRBV12-3 or TRBV12-4 to TRBJ2-3; 7 bases map to TRBD1. J lost 4 bases, V lost 3 bases, and 7 bases had no gene match. The CDR3 covers 15 residues. Here the CDR3 DNA reads TGTGCCAGCAGTTTGGGACAGTCTGGAGCAGATACGCAGTATTTT. It codes for CASSLGQSGADTQYF.

This clonotype was seen many times. DNA of the CDR3: TGCAGTGCTTTCACCAACGGACAGAGGAGAGACACTAACTATGGCTACACCTTC. Encoded protein: CSAFTNGQRRDTNYGYTF. J is TRBJ1-2 and V is TRBV20-1, with D possibly TRBD1 on 6 matching bases. The CDR3 length is 18 residues. The germline V gene has CDR1 DFQATT and CDR2 SNEGSKA (reference sequence). V was shortened by 5 bases and J by 0 bases, with 25 bases between the two germline ends.

This clonotype has just a few counts. This chain links TRBV10-1 with TRBJ1-1, with 7 bases aligning to TRBD1. The germline V gene encodes CDR1 WNHNN and CDR2 SYGVQD (reference sequence). The ends lost 5 bases at V and 0 bases at J; junction bases unmatched: 3. The CDR3 has 14 residues. The CDR3, as DNA: TGCGCCAGCAGTACAGGGGATCTGAACACTGAAGCTTTCTTT. As protein: CASSTGDLNTEAFF.

The gene calls are TRBV20-1 and TRBJ2-1; unclear D gene. Trimming shortened V by 0 bases and J by 11 bases, and 8 bases separated the two germline ends. The V gene's germline CDR1 is DFQATT and CDR2 SNEGSKA (reference sequence). CDR3 size: 11 residues. Written as DNA, the CDR3 is TGCAGTGCTAGAGATCTCAGTCAGCAGTTCTTC. It is translated as CSARDLSQQFF.

As concerns this clonotype: An end of the junction does not agree with germline; a read error may underlie this. The chain has TRBV5-4 and TRBJ2-1, with D unclear. The CDR3 covers 13 residues. Germline CDR1 SGHNT, CDR2 YYREEE (reference sequence). The CDR3 reads CAGSPRSYNEQFF. The DNA for the CDR3 is TGTGCCGGCAGCCCCCGGTCATACAATGAGCAGTTCTTC.

This clonotype was found many times. CDR3 loop: CASSVYRAPGANVLTF. DNA of the CDR3: TGTGCCAGCAGTGTCTACAGGGCCCCTGGGGCCAACGTCCTGACTTTC. This rearrangement joins TRBV6-2 or TRBV6-3 to TRBJ2-6, with D perhaps matching TRBD1 (6 bases). CDR3 length: 16 residues. CDR1 and CDR2 (germline): MNHEY, SVGEGT. Deletions cut 5 bases from V and 2 bases from J, with 13 bases between.

V is TRBV20-1 and J is TRBJ1-2; D remains unclear. V was cut by 0 bases and J by 2 bases, with 10 bases left in between. The CDR3 spans 14 residues. Looked up from germline, CDR1 is DFQATT and CDR2 is SNEGSKA (reference sequence). CDR3 in amino acids: CSARDTEGNYGYTF. CDR3 DNA: TGCAGTGCTAGAGATACGGAGGGAAACTATGGCTACACCTTC.

Concerning this clonotype itself: A much larger clone lies a single base off, so this may be a read error. V gene TRBV20-1 combines with J gene TRBJ2-4; tentatively, D is TRBD1 (6 bases). Looked up from germline, CDR1 is DFQATT and CDR2 is SNEGSKA (reference sequence). The CDR3 length is 15 residues. The chain's CDR3 is CSARQGPLAKSIQYF. The CDR3 DNA follows: TGCAGTGCTAGACAGGGGCCCCTGGCCAAAAGCATTCAGTACTTC.

Details on this clonotype: This may stem from a read error, because a much larger clone lies one nucleotide away. The chain joins TRBV9 to TRBJ2-1, with 9 bases aligning to TRBD2. The CDR3 runs to 18 residues. Germline CDR1 is SGDLS and CDR2 is YYNGEE. In DNA form, the CDR3 reads TGTGCCAGCAGCGTAGGATCCCTAGCGGGGAACTCCCACAATGAGCAGTTCTTC. Encoded protein: CASSVGSLAGNSHNEQFF.

This clonotype was recorded at least ten times. The chain employs TRBV7-9 and TRBJ2-4; 13 bases fit TRBD2. Germline assignment: CDR1 SEHNR and CDR2 FQNEAQ (reference sequence). CDR3 length: 14 amino acids. V lost 5 bases to trimming and J lost 9 bases; unmatched junction nucleotides: 4. The CDR3 bases are TGTGCCAGCAGCACTAGCGGGGGGGCCCTCATTCAGTACTTC. It encodes CASSTSGGALIQYF.

At least ten counts were recorded for this clonotype. The chain recombines TRBV4-3 with TRBJ1-1, with a possible D match to TRBD1 (6 bases). Germline assignment: CDR1 LGHNA and CDR2 YSLEER. CDR3 length equals 16 residues. Between the trimmed V and J ends, which lost 0 bases and 0 bases, there was a span of 11 bases. The CDR3 spells CASSQDKGQMNTEAFF. The CDR3 DNA follows: TGCGCCAGCAGCCAAGATAAAGGACAGATGAACACTGAAGCTTTCTTT.

With respect to this clonotype: One junction end does not reproduce the germline sequence, and a read error may be involved. The chain is built from TRBV20-1 and TRBJ1-3; D is undetermined. The germline V gene has CDR1 DFQATT and CDR2 SNEGSKA (reference sequence). The CDR3 is 14 residues long. The CDR3 DNA follows: TGCAGTGCTAGAGTGGGAAGCTCTGGAAACACCACATATTTT. Translation: CSARVGSSGNTTYF.

The rearrangement uses TRBV9 and TRBJ2-5; 9 bases line up with TRBD2. This CDR3 has 16 residues. V was pared by 0 bases and J by 4 bases, with 7 bases of the junction left unmatched. Germline V gives CDR1 SGDLS, CDR2 YYNGEE. CDR3 bases: TGTGCCAGCAGCGTAGGGGCGGGGGGGGGAGGAGAGACCCAGTACTTC. Translating it yields CASSVGAGGGGETQYF.

This clonotype was seen only a few times. V and J are TRBV7-9 and TRBJ1-2, with 9 positions matching TRBD1. Trimming cost V 1 base and J 6 bases; bases outside gene matches: 9. The germline gives CDR1 SEHNR, CDR2 FQNEAQ (reference sequence). CDR3 size: 16 residues. The CDR3 DNA sequence: TGTGCCAGCAGCTTAGGACTGGCGACAGGGGGGGATGGCTACACCTTC. This sequence encodes CASSLGLATGGDGYTF.

V is TRBV20-1 and J is TRBJ2-1; TRBD2 aligns across 12 bases. Judging by the DNA end, TRBJ2-7 fits better; the J call may be wrong. The CDR3 runs to 16 residues. CDR1 and CDR2 from the germline V gene are DFQATT and SNEGSKA (reference sequence). CDR3 bases: TGCAGTGCTAGAGATACTAGCGGGGGGTCCTACAATGAGCAGTACTTC. Protein: CSARDTSGGSYNEQYF.

This clonotype was observed a few times. The chain is built from TRBV19 and TRBJ2-3; D is unclear. Per germline, CDR1 LNHDA and CDR2 SQIVND (reference sequence). This CDR3 spans 15 amino acids. V gave up 5 bases and J gave up 6 bases, with 18 bases separating them. The CDR3 protein is CASSRDLGTVDTQYF. The CDR3 DNA reads as TGTGCCAGTAGTCGAGATCTGGGAACCGTCGATACGCAGTATTTT.

This clonotype was counted only a few times. Possible read error: a much larger clone is one base away. The V and J genes are TRBV7-9 and TRBJ2-1; no definite D call. The germline gives CDR1 SEHNR, CDR2 FQNEAQ (reference sequence). The CDR3 spans 14 residues. The CDR3 is CASSLWTVHNGQFF. DNA for the CDR3: TGTGCCAGCAGCTTGTGGACGGTCCACAATGGGCAGTTCTTC. The variable domain in full, with the rest retrieved from reference TRBV7-9 and TRBJ2-1, is DTGVSQNPRHKITKRGQNVTFRCDPISEHNRLYWYRQTLGQGPEFLTYFQNEAQLEKSRLLSDRFSAERPKGSFSTLEIQRTEQGDSAMYLCASSLWTVHNGQFFGPGTRLTVL.